The 22 T cell receptor beta chains listed next were all sequenced from one sample in a study of T cells after yellow fever vaccination. TCRdb used MiXCR to reprocess the 5' RACE reads, holding one entry per CDR3 protein. The repertoire holds 450,000 to 550,000 distinct CDR3 sequences, with 21% as singletons. The sequencing used PBMCs, collected approximately 22 days after the first yellow fever vaccination. The receptor source for this set is a man younger than 35 who received the YFV17D yellow fever vaccine.

Here the CDR3 DNA reads TGTGCCAGCAGGCCCCTGACAGGGGTTGGTTTCGCTGGGGCCAACGTCCTGACTTTC. Translating gives CASRPLTGVGFAGANVLTF. V usage is TRBV2 and J usage is TRBJ2-6; 8 bases map to TRBD1. Unmatched junction bases numbered 15, after V lost 6 bases and J lost 2 bases. CDR1 is SNHLY and CDR2 is FYNNEI in the germline V gene. The CDR3 totals 19 residues.

The rearrangement links TRBV11-2 to TRBJ2-7; a possible D gene is TRBD1 (7 bases). This CDR3 has 12 amino acids. Germline-derived CDR1 and CDR2 are SGHAT and FQNNGV. The ends were cut back, 4 bases at V and 5 bases at J, with 9 bases in the middle. CDR3 coding DNA: TGTGCCAGCAGCTGGAGGGGGCACGAGCAGTACTTC. Translating it yields CASSWRGHEQYF.

The J gene is TRBJ2-3, the V gene TRBV2; 7 bases map to TRBD2. The CDR3 is 15 residues long. Germline CDR1 is SNHLY and CDR2 is FYNNEI. V shed 8 bases, J shed 0 bases, and the junction held 8 bases outside the gene matches. CDR3 nucleotides: TGTGCCAGCTTCGCGGGGGTCTTTAGCACAGATACGCAGTATTTT. It specifies CASFAGVFSTDTQYF.

J is TRBJ2-2 and V is TRBV5-5, with 9 bases fitting TRBD1. The germline CDR1 and CDR2 sequences are SGHKS and YYEKEE (reference sequence). This CDR3 has 16 residues. The V segment lost 4 bases and the J segment 3 bases; nucleotides outside the gene matches: 7. CDR3 bases: TGTGCCAGCAGCCTAGGACAGGGGTGGCACACCGGGGAGCTGTTTTTT. Its protein product is CASSLGQGWHTGELFF.

This chain joins TRBV20-1 and TRBJ2-5, with D unresolved. With 5 bases removed from V and 2 bases from J, the gap between germline ends came to 15 bases. The CDR3 runs to 14 residues. Germline lookup yields CDR1 DFQATT and CDR2 SNEGSKA (reference sequence). Written as DNA, the CDR3 is TGCAGTGCTCCAATCCTATATCCGCAAGAGACCCAGTACTTC. Translation gives CSAPILYPQETQYF.

This chain links TRBV24-1 with TRBJ2-5; TRBD2 agrees at 9 bases. Germline V gene sequence: CDR1 KGHDR, CDR2 SFDVKD. The CDR3 has 15 residues. J gave up 5 bases and V 2 bases, and 5 bases lay outside the gene matches. DNA for the CDR3: TGTGCCACCAGTGATTCTAGCGGGGCGGGCGAGACCCAGTACTTC. Protein: CATSDSSGAGETQYF.

The rearrangement links TRBV4-1 to TRBJ2-2; TRBD2 aligns across 8 bases. The CDR3 runs to 16 residues. The germline V gene encodes CDR1 MGHRA and CDR2 YSYEKL. The junction had 9 bases not matched to a gene; V was cut back by 2 bases and J by 7 bases. The CDR3 DNA reads as TGCGCCAGCAGCCAACCCCGGGGGGGGCTGGACGGGGAGCTGTTTTTT. It is translated as CASSQPRGGLDGELFF.

CDR3 sequence (DNA): TGCAGCGTTGGCGGAGGGGAAGGATTGGGGGCTTTCTTT. As protein: CSVGGGEGLGAFF. This chain links TRBV29-1 with TRBJ1-1, with a tentative D call TRBD1 (5 bases). Per the germline V gene, CDR1 is SQVTM and CDR2 is ANQGSEA. The ends were cut back, 4 bases at V and 11 bases at J, with 20 bases in the middle. The CDR3 sequence is 13 residues long.

This clonotype was detected only a few times. The chain has TRBV9 and TRBJ2-3, with D uncertain. The CDR3 is made up of 13 amino acids. CDR1 is SGDLS, CDR2 YYNGEE, per germline. Trimming took off 4 bases at V and 0 bases at J, with 6 bases between the two ends. The CDR3 loop reads CASSPHSTDTQYF. CDR3 DNA sequence: TGTGCCAGCAGCCCACATAGCACAGATACGCAGTATTTT.

The chain recombines TRBV4-2 with TRBJ2-5; D may be TRBD2 (5 bases). Germline values: CDR1 LGHNA, CDR2 YNFKEQ. The CDR3 is 13 amino acids. Trimming left V 4 bases short and J 10 bases short, with 16 bases between. The CDR3 coding sequence is TGTGCCAGCAGCCCATTCAGGACTGAAGGCCAGTACTTC. Protein product: CASSPFRTEGQYF.

This clonotype showed up many times. Sequence at one end of the junction differs from germline and may be a read error. The CDR3 coding sequence is TGTGCCAGCAGCCACGCTCGGGCTCAATACGGGCAGTACTTC. Translated, it gives CASSHARAQYGQYF. V usage is TRBV3-1 and J usage is TRBJ2-7; D not resolved. The CDR3 runs to 14 residues. CDR1 is LGHDT and CDR2 is YNNKEL in the germline V gene (reference sequence).

This chain joins TRBV7-9 and TRBJ2-5, with D tentatively TRBD1 (6 bases). V lost 5 bases to trimming and J lost 0 bases, with 10 bases between them. The length of the CDR3 is 14 residues. CDR1 and CDR2 (germline): SEHNR, FQNEAQ (reference sequence). The CDR3 bases are TGTGCCAGCAGCATGGGGGCCAACCAAGAGACCCAGTACTTC. As protein: CASSMGANQETQYF.

This chain uses TRBV4-2 with TRBJ2-5; 8 bases fit TRBD2. Unmatched junction bases numbered 12, after V lost 4 bases and J lost 5 bases. The CDR3 runs 16 residues. Per germline, CDR1 LGHNA and CDR2 YNFKEQ. CDR3 sequence reads: CASSPGSGGAWETQYF. The CDR3 DNA reads as TGTGCCAGCAGCCCCGGGTCCGGGGGGGCTTGGGAGACCCAGTACTTC.

This sequence joins TRBV20-1 and TRBJ1-4; D unresolved. Trimming left V 0 bases short and J 5 bases short, with 10 bases between. The CDR3 extends over 14 amino acids. Germline lookup yields CDR1 DFQATT and CDR2 SNEGSKA (reference sequence). Here the CDR3 DNA reads TGCAGTGCTAGAGAGGTCACAAAAAATGAAAAACTGTTTTTT. It codes for CSAREVTKNEKLFF.

This clonotype has only a few counts. The chain couples TRBV4-3 to TRBJ2-1, with D perhaps TRBD2 (6 bases). Germline CDR1 LGHNA, CDR2 YSLEER. The V end was cut by 4 bases, the J end by 2 bases, with 9 bases between. The CDR3 totals 14 residues. In DNA, the CDR3 is TGCGCCAGCAGCCCTAGGAGGGCCTACAATGAGCAGTTCTTC. Residues: CASSPRRAYNEQFF.

This clonotype has ten or more counts. The chain is built from TRBV12-3 or TRBV12-4 and TRBJ1-4, with TRBD1 identical over 7 bases. The CDR3 has 14 amino acids. J lost 7 bases, V lost 2 bases, and 4 bases had no gene match. CDR3: CASSLKGAREKLFF. CDR3 bases: TGTGCCAGCAGTTTAAAGGGGGCGCGTGAAAAACTGTTTTTT.

The sample holds a few counts of this clonotype. The chain couples TRBV3-1 to TRBJ1-2, with a possible D match to TRBD1 (6 bases). V lost 2 bases to trimming and J lost 5 bases, with 9 bases between them. The CDR3 is made up of 13 amino acids. Germline lookup yields CDR1 LGHDT and CDR2 YNNKEL (reference sequence). This CDR3 is CASSQTGQYGYTF. In DNA, the CDR3 is TGTGCCAGCAGCCAAACAGGGCAGTATGGCTACACCTTC.

Written as DNA, the CDR3 is TGTGCCAGCAGCGTAACGGCAGGGCAGCTGAATGAAAAACTGTTTTTT. The encoded protein is CASSVTAGQLNEKLFF. V is TRBV9 and J is TRBJ1-4; a possible D gene is TRBD1 (5 bases). V lost 1 base and J 5 bases, leaving 15 bases between the germline ends. CDR1 SGDLS and CDR2 YYNGEE come from the germline V gene. This CDR3 comprises 16 residues. Combining the CDR3 with reference TRBV9 and TRBJ1-4 gives the whole variable domain DSGVTQTPKHLITATGQRVTLRCSPRSGDLSVYWYQQSLDQGLQFLIQYYNGEERAKGNILERFSAQQFPDLHSELNLSSLELGDSALYFCASSVTAGQLNEKLFFGSGTQLSVL.

The J gene is TRBJ1-2, the V gene TRBV28; 10 bases agree with TRBD1. This CDR3 contains 15 residues. Trimming cost V 2 bases and J 4 bases; bases outside gene matches: 4. Germline V lookup: CDR1 MDHEN, CDR2 SYDVKM. CDR3 bases: TGTGCCAGCAGTTTACTCGGGACAGGGGTCTATGGCTACACCTTC. Protein sequence: CASSLLGTGVYGYTF.

Only a few counts were recorded for this clonotype. DNA for the CDR3: TGTGCCAGCACCACGGGGGGTGGGAGGTCTTACGAGCAGTACGTC. This translates into CASTTGGGRSYEQYV. V is TRBV28 and J is TRBJ2-7; 7 positions agree with TRBD2. V dropped 7 bases and J dropped 4; count of bases not matched to a gene: 13. The V gene's germline CDR1 is MDHEN and CDR2 SYDVKM. CDR3 length: 15 residues.

The J gene is TRBJ1-2, the V gene TRBV20-1, with 7 positions matching TRBD1. Germline CDR1 is DFQATT and CDR2 is SNEGSKA (reference sequence). J lost 8 bases, V lost 4 bases, and 10 bases had no gene match. The CDR3 is 13 amino acids. This CDR3 reads CSAKTQGGGGYTF. The CDR3 bases are TGCAGTGCTAAAACTCAGGGGGGTGGCGGCTACACCTTC.

In its sample, this clonotype was seen a few times. CDR3 in amino acids: CASSLDLASGGGETQYF. The CDR3 DNA reads TGTGCCAGCAGCTTAGATCTGGCTAGCGGGGGGGGAGAGACCCAGTACTTC. This chain links TRBV11-2 with TRBJ2-5; 12 positions agree with TRBD2. J was trimmed by 4 bases and V by 0 bases; bases with no gene match: 6. The V gene's germline CDR1 is SGHAT and CDR2 FQNNGV. The CDR3 has 17 amino acids.